These 14 T cell receptor beta chains came from one sample sequenced in a study of control samples from healthy donors and cancer patients. Clones were read by immunoSEQ multiplex PCR, and TCRdb kept only the in-frame ones, dropping some. The sample has around 170,000 clones, about 90% seen once; the top ten hold nearly 5%. Sample: blood. These receptors originate from a woman aged 30 to 39 in good health.

J is TRBJ2-2 and V is TRBV15, with TRBD2 as a possible D gene (7 bases). V lost 3 bases and J 2 bases, leaving 16 bases between the germline ends. The CDR3 is made up of 17 amino acids. Germline V gene data show CDR1 as LNHNV and CDR2 as YYDKDF (reference sequence). The CDR3 sequence is CATSRGWGGRNTGELFF. The CDR3 DNA sequence: TGTGCCACCAGCAGGGGATGGGGGGGCCGAAACACCGGGGAGCTGTTTTTT. Complete variable domain (other parts from reference TRBV15 and TRBJ2-2): DAMVIQNPRYQVTQFGKPVTLSCSQTLNHNVMYWYQQKSSQAPKLLFHYYDKDFNNEADTPDNFQSRRPNTSFCFLDIRSPGLGDTAMYLCATSRGWGGRNTGELFFGEGSRLTVL.

The chain has TRBV6-2 or TRBV6-3 and TRBJ2-3; D may match TRBD1 or TRBD2 (5 bases each). CDR1 MNHEY and CDR2 SVGEGT come from the germline V gene. The CDR3 loop spans 14 amino acids. V lost 3 bases and J lost 2, with 9 bases in between. CDR3 coding DNA: TGTGCCAGCAGTTATGGGGGAATCACAGATACGCAGTATTTT. As protein: CASSYGGITDTQYF.

The chain carries TRBV13 and TRBJ1-6; TRBD1 might be the D (5 bases). Germline CDR1 PRHDT, CDR2 FYEKMQ (reference sequence). The V gene lost 0 bases and the J gene lost 9 bases, with 12 bases spanning the gap. CDR3 length: 15 residues. The CDR3 sequence: CASSLGLSGGSPLHF. In DNA, the CDR3 is TGTGCCAGCAGCTTAGGTTTGAGTGGGGGTTCACCCCTCCACTTT.

The rearrangement joins TRBV12-3 or TRBV12-4 to TRBJ1-1; D is unresolved. The CDR3 sequence is 11 residues long. Trimming took 5 bases from V and 4 from J, leaving 5 bases between them. The CDR3 sequence: CASSRGTEAFF. For the CDR3, the DNA is TGTGCCAGCAGTCGGGGCACTGAAGCTTTCTTT.

The rearrangement links TRBV19 to TRBJ1-2; no definite D call. The CDR3 loop spans 15 amino acids. V gave up 5 bases and J gave up 4 bases, with 17 bases separating them. Germline CDR1 LNHDA, CDR2 SQIVND (reference sequence). This chain's CDR3 is CASSFLAEIGYGYTF. CDR3 nucleotide sequence: TGTGCCAGTAGTTTCCTCGCCGAGATCGGCTATGGCTACACCTTC.

The table lists this clone with a count of one. This chain joins TRBV28 and TRBJ2-7, with 14 bases that match TRBD2. The V gene's germline CDR1 is MDHEN and CDR2 SYDVKM. V was clipped by 3 bases and J by 4 bases; unmatched bases: 8. The CDR3 totals 17 residues. The CDR3 DNA reads TGTGCCAGCAGTTTGGGGACTAGCGGGAGTGCTAGGTACGAGCAGTACTTC. The encoded protein is CASSLGTSGSARYEQYF.

The V and J genes are TRBV20-1 and TRBJ1-4; no firm D call. This CDR3 spans 15 amino acids. V was pared by 3 bases and J by 0 bases, with 11 bases between. Germline-derived CDR1 and CDR2 are DFQATT and SNEGSKA (reference sequence). The CDR3 DNA reads TGCAGTGCTAGTGATTCCGGGACAACTAATGAAAAACTGTTTTTT. Translated: CSASDSGTTNEKLFF.

This rearrangement joins TRBV4-1 to TRBJ1-4; 8 positions agree with TRBD1. V gave up 1 base and J gave up 4 bases; unmatched junction bases: 14. This CDR3 has 19 amino acids. Looked up from germline, CDR1 is MGHRA and CDR2 is YSYEKL. CDR3 protein: CASSQVKWDRRVFNEKLFF. The CDR3 region has the DNA TGCGCCAGCAGCCAAGTAAAGTGGGACAGGCGTGTGTTTAATGAAAAACTGTTTTTT.

The V call is TRBV24-1, the J call TRBJ2-1; no definite D call. The germline gives CDR1 KGHDR, CDR2 SFDVKD. CDR3 length: 12 residues. V was pared by 3 bases and J by 10 bases, with 9 bases between. The CDR3 DNA reads as TGTGCCACCAGTGATCCAATCACCGAGCAGTTCTTC. This translates into CATSDPITEQFF.

This clone appeared once. The chain recombines TRBV3-1 (or the pseudogene TRBV3-2) with TRBJ2-7; D is uncertain. V was shortened by 4 bases and J by 0 bases, with 7 bases between the two germline ends. Germline V lookup: CDR1 LGHDT, CDR2 YNNKEL (reference sequence). The CDR3 sequence is 13 residues long. CDR3 sequence: CASSPTGSYEQYF. CDR3 nucleotides: TGTGCCAGCAGCCCTACCGGCTCCTACGAGCAGTACTTC.

This clone was counted between two and nine times. The chain carries TRBV10-2 and TRBJ2-2; 10 nucleotides align to TRBD2. CDR1 WSHSY and CDR2 SAAADI come from the germline V gene. The CDR3 contains 14 residues. With V trimmed by 7 bases and J by 5 bases, 4 bases remained unmatched. CDR3 amino acids: CASTGTSVTGELFF. The DNA for the CDR3 is TGCGCCAGCACCGGGACTAGCGTAACCGGGGAGCTGTTTTTT.

This clone was detected only once. The J gene is TRBJ2-3, the V gene TRBV13, with 16 bases lining up with TRBD2. V gave up 3 bases and J gave up 0 bases; unmatched junction bases: 3. Germline CDR1 reads PRHDT; CDR2 reads FYEKMQ (reference sequence). This CDR3 comprises 18 residues. The CDR3 sequence: CASSLGTSGGVSTDTQYF. The CDR3, as DNA: TGTGCCAGCAGCTTGGGGACTAGCGGGGGGGTTAGCACAGATACGCAGTATTTT.

The CDR3 bases are TGTGCCAGCAGCCTAAGCCTCAATCAGCCCCAGCATTTT. Its protein is CASSLSLNQPQHF. The V and J genes are TRBV7-8 and TRBJ1-5; D unresolved. This CDR3 region has 13 residues. V dropped 5 bases and J dropped 3 bases, with 8 bases sitting between them. Germline lookup yields CDR1 SGHVS and CDR2 FQNEAQ. The complete variable domain, with remaining parts taken from reference TRBV7-8 and TRBJ1-5, reads GAGVSQSPRYKVAKRGQDVALRCDPISGHVSLFWYQQALGQGPEFLTYFQNEAQLDKSGLPSDRFFAERPEGSVSTLKIQRTQQEDSAVYLCASSLSLNQPQHFGDGTRLSIL.

V usage is TRBV10-3 and J usage is TRBJ2-1; 12 nucleotides match TRBD2. Trimming at V came to 10 bases and at J to 7 bases, leaving 8 bases not matched to a gene. The CDR3 totals 14 residues. Germline V lookup: CDR1 ENHRY, CDR2 SYGVKD. The CDR3 is CATRLAGERNEQFF. Written as DNA, the CDR3 is TGTGCCACGAGACTAGCGGGGGAACGGAATGAGCAGTTCTTC.